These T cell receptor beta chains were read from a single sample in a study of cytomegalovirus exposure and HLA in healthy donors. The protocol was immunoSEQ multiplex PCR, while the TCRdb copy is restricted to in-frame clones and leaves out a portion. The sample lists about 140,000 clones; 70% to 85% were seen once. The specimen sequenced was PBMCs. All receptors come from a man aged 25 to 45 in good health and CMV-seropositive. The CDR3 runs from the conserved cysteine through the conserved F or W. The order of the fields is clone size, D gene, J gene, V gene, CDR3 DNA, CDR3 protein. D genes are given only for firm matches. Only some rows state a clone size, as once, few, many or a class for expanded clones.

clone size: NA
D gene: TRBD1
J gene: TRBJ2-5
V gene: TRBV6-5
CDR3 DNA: TGTGCCAGCAACGAGGTCGGGACAGGGAGAGAGACCCAGTACTTC
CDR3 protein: CASNEVGTGRETQYF

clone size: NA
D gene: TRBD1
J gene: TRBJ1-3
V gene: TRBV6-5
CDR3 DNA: TGTGCCAGCAGTTACGGACAGGGGGCAACTGGAAACACCATATATTTT
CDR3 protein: CASSYGQGATGNTIYF

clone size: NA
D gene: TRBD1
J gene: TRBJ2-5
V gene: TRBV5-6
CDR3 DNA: TGTGCCAGCAGCTTGTATTACAGGGGGCGTGAAGAGACCCAGTACTTC
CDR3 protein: CASSLYYRGREETQYF

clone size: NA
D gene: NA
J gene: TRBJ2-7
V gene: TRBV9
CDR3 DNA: TGTGCCAGCAGCGTAGCCGGTACCGCCTCCTACGAGCAGTACTTC
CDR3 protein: CASSVAGTASYEQYF

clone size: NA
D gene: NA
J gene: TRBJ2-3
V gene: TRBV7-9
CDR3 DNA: TGTGCCAGCAGCTCCGGACTGGTCACAGATACGCAGTATTTT
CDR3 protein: CASSSGLVTDTQYF

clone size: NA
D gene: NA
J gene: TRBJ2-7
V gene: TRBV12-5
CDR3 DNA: TGTGCTAGTGTTGTTGGGGGCTCCTGGGAGCAGTACTTC
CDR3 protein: CASVVGGSWEQYF

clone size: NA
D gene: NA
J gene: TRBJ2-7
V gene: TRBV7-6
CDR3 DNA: TGTGCCAGCAGCATACAGGCCCAAGGGACCTACGAGCAGTACTTC
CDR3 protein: CASSIQAQGTYEQYF

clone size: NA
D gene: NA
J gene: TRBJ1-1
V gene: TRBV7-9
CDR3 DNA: TGTGCCAGCAGCGCCGGGAACACTGAAGCTTTCTTT
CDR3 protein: CASSAGNTEAFF

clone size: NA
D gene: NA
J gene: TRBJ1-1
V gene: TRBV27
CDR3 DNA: TGTGCCAGCAGTCGAACAGGGAACACTGAAGCTTTCTTT
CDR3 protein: CASSRTGNTEAFF

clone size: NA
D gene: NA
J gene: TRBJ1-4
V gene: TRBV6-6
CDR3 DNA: TGTGCCAGCAGTTACTCCCAGGGTGGAGGGGAAAAACTGTTTTTT
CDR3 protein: CASSYSQGGGEKLFF

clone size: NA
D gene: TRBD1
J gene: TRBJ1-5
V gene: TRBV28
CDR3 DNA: TGTGCCAGCAGCTCCCGTACAGGGGCAGGGCAGCCCCAGCATTTT
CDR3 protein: CASSSRTGAGQPQHF

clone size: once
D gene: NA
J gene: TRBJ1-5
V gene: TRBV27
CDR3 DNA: TGTGCCAGCAGTGCAGGGCTCGGTCAGCCCCAGCATTTT
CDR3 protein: CASSAGLGQPQHF

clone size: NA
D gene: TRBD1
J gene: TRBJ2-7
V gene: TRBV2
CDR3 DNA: TGTGCCAGCAGGAGGGACAGGCTACACTCCCGCTCCTACGAGCAGTACTTC
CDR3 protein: CASRRDRLHSRSYEQYF

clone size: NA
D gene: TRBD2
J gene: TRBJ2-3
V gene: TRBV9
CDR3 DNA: TGTGCCAGCAGCGGGGGGACTAGCGGGGGATATACGCAGTATTTT
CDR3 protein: CASSGGTSGGYTQYF

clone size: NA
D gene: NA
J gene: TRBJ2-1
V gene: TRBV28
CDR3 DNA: TGTGCCAGCAGTTTATCCAACGCCCCCAGCTCCTACAATGAGCAGTTCTTC
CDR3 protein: CASSLSNAPSSYNEQFF

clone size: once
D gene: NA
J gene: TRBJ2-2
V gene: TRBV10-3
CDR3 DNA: TGTGCCATCAGTGTCCAGGGTAACACCGGGGAGCTGTTTTTT
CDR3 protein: CAISVQGNTGELFF

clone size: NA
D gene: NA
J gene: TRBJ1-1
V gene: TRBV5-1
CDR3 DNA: TGCGCCAGCAGGACGGGTGAGGGCACTGAAGCTTTCTTT
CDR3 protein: CASRTGEGTEAFF

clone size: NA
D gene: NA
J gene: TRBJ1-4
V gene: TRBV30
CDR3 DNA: TGTGCCTGGAGTTCTCACCCAGTCTATGAAAAACTGTTTTTT
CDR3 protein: CAWSSHPVYEKLFF

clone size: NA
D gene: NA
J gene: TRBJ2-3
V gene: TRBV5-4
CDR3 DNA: TGTGCCAGCAGCTTTGATGGTAGAGTCCCAGATACGCAGTATTTT
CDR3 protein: CASSFDGRVPDTQYF

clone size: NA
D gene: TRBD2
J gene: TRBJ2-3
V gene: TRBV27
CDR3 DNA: TGTGCCAGCAGTCGCTACCAAAAACTAGCGGATATCACAGATACGCAGTATTTT
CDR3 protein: CASSRYQKLADITDTQYF

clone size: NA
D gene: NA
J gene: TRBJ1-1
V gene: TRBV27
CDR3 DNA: TGTGCCAGCAGCCAAGTTGAGCTTAACACTGAAGCTTTCTTT
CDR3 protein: CASSQVELNTEAFF

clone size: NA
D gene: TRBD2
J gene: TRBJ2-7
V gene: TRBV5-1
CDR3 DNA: TGCGCCAGCAGCGTATCGGGAGGGGGTAGCTCCTACGAGCAGCACTTC
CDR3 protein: CASSVSGGGSSYEQHF

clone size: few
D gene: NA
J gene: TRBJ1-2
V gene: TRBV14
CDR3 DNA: TGTGCCAGCAGCCAGGGACACCAGAATACACACATCCCCACCTTC
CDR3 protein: CASSQGHQNTHIPTF

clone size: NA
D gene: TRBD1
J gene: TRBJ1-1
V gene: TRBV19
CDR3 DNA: TGTGCCAGTAGTATAGACAGGGGGGTAAACACTGAAGCTTTCTTT
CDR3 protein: CASSIDRGVNTEAFF

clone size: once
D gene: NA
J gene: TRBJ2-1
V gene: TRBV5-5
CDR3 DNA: TGTGCCAGCAGCTTGCGCGGGAACAATGAGCAGTTCTTC
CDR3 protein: CASSLRGNNEQFF

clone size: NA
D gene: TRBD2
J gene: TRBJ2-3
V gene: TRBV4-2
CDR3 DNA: TGTGCCAGCAGCCAAGATCAGCTAGCGGGAAATACGCAGTATTTT
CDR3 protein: CASSQDQLAGNTQYF

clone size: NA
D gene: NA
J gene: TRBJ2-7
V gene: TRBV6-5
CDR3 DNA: TGTGCCAGCAGCCCGGACAGAGAGTACGAGGAGCAGTACTTC
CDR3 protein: CASSPDREYEEQYF

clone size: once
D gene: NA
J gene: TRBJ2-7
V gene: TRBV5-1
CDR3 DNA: TGCGCCAGCAGCCAGCGACCGGACAGCGTCCCCTACGAGCAGTACTTC
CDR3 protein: CASSQRPDSVPYEQYF

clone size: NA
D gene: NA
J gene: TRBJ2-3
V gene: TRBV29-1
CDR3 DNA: TGCAGCGTTGGGGCGGGACAGAGCTCCACAGATACGCAGTATTTT
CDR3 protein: CSVGAGQSSTDTQYF

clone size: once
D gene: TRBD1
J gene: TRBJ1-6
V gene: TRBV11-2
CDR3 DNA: TGTGCCAGCAGCCAAGTGGTGGGACAGGGTTATTCACCCCTCCACTTT
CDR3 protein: CASSQVVGQGYSPLHF

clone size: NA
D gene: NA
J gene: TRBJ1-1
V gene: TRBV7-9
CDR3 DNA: TGTGCCAGCAGCCACCCCGGGCAGGGGAGAACTGAAGCTTTCTTT
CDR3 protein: CASSHPGQGRTEAFF

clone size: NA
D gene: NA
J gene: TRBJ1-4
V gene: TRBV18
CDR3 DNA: TGTGCCAGCTCACCACTGAGGGTGGAGGGTGAAAAACTGTTTTTT
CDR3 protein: CASSPLRVEGEKLFF

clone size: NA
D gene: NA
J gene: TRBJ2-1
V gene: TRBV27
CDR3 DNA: TGTGCCAGCACCCAGAGGAGCTTAGGAGGCAATGAGCAGTTCTTC
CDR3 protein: CASTQRSLGGNEQFF

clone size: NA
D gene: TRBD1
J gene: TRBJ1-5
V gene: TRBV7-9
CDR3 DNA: TGTGCCAGCAGCTTAGGTAGGTCGACAGGGGATAGCAATCAGCCCCAGCATTTT
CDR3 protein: CASSLGRSTGDSNQPQHF

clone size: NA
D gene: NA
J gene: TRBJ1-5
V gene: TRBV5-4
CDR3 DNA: TGTGCCAGCAGCGTCGGCAATCAGCCCCAGCATTTT
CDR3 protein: CASSVGNQPQHF

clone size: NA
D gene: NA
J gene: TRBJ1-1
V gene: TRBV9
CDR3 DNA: TGTGCCAGCAGCGACGACAGCACAGTCACTGAAGCTTTCTTT
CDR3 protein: CASSDDSTVTEAFF

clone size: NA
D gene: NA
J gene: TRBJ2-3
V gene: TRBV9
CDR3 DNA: TGTGCCAGCAGCGACCATAGCGCATCTAGCACAGATACGCAGTATTTT
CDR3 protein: CASSDHSASSTDTQYF

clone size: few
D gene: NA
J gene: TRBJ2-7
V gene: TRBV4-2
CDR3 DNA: TGTGCCAGCAGCCAAGAACCGGAGTCTATTTACGAGCAGTACTTC
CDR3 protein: CASSQEPESIYEQYF

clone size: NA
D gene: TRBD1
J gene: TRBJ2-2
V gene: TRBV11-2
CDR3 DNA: TGTGCCAGCAGCTTACCTACGGGGACAGGTGGACCCGGGGAGCTGTTTTTT
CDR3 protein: CASSLPTGTGGPGELFF

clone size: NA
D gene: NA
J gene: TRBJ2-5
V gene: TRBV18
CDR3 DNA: TGTGCCAGCTCATCCCGCGCGGAAGAGACCCAGTACTTC
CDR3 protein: CASSSRAEETQYF

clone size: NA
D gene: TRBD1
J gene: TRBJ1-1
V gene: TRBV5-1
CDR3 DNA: TGCGCCAGCAGCAGCGGACAGGGCCGTGAAGCTTTCTTT
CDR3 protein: CASSSGQGREAFF

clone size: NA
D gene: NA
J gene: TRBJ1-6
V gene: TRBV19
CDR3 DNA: TGTGCCAGTAGTATAGCAGGGATCCATAATTCACCCCTCCACTTT
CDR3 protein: CASSIAGIHNSPLHF

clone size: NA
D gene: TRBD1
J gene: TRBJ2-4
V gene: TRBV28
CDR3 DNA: TGTGCCAGCAATGTCCAGGGGGTTGTAAACATTCAGTACTTC
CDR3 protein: CASNVQGVVNIQYF

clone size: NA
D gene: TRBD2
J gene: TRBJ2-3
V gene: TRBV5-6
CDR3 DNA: TGTGCCAGCAGCTTGGCGGGGGGGCCAGTGTCAGATACGCAGTATTTT
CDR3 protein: CASSLAGGPVSDTQYF

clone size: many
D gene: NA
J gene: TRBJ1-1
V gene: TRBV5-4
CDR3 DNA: TGTGCCAGCAGCTTAAGGGTTATGACGGGCGGGTTTGACACTGAAGCTTTCTTT
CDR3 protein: CASSLRVMTGGFDTEAFF

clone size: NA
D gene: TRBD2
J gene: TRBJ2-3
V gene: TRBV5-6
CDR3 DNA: TGTGCCAGCAGCTTTAGCGGGGGGGGGCAGTATTTT
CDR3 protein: CASSFSGGGQYF

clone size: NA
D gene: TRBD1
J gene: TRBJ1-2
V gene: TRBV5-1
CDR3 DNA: TGCGCCAGCAGCCGGACAGGGGTTATCGATGGCTACACCTTC
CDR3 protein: CASSRTGVIDGYTF

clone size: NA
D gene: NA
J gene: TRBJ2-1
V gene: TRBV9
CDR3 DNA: TGTGCCAGCAGCGTAGAACAGGGCGACTCCTACAATGAGCAGTTCTTC
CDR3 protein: CASSVEQGDSYNEQFF

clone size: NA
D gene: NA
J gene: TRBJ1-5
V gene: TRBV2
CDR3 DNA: TGTGCCAGCAGTGAAGGTATCCTACTTCATAATCAGCCCCAGCATTTT
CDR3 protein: CASSEGILLHNQPQHF

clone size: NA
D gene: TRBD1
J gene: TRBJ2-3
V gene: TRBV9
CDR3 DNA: TGTGCCAGCAGCGGACCACAGGGGAACATACTCACAGATACGCAGTATTTT
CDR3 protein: CASSGPQGNILTDTQYF

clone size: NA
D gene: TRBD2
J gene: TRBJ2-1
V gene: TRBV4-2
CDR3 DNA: TGTGCCAGCAGCCAAGGTTCGGGGACTAGCGGCTACAATGAGCAGTTCTTC
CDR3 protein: CASSQGSGTSGYNEQFF

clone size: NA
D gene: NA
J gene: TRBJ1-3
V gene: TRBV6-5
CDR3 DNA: TGTGCCAGCAGTTACGGGCCCTCCTCTGGAAACACCATATATTTT
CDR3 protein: CASSYGPSSGNTIYF

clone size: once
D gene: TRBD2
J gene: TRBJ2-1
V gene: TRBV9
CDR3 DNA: TGTGCCAGCAGCGAAGGAGCGGGGGGAAGTTACAATGAGCAGTTCTTC
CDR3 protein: CASSEGAGGSYNEQFF

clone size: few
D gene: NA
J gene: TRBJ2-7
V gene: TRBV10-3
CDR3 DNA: TGTGCCATCAGTGATCGTTTCGAGCAGTACTTC
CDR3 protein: CAISDRFEQYF

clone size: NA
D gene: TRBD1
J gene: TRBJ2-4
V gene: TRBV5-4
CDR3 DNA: TGTGCCAGCAGCTCGGGACAGGGGAAAAACATTCAGTACTTC
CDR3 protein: CASSSGQGKNIQYF

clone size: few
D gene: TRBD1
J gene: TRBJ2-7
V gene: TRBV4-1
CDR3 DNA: TGCGCCAGCAGCCAACCGACAGGGGAGGCCGAGCAGTACTTC
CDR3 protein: CASSQPTGEAEQYF

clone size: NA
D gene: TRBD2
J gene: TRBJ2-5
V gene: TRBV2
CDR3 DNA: TGTGCCAGCAGTGCGGGACTAGCGGGAGCCCAAGAGACCCAGTACTTC
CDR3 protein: CASSAGLAGAQETQYF

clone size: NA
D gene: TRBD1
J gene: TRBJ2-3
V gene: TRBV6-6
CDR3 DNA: TGTGCCAGCTCGACCGGGACAGGGACAGATACGCAGTATTTT
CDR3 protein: CASSTGTGTDTQYF

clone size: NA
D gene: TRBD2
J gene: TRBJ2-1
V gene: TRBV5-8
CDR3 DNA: TGTGCCAGCGGGGTGTCGGCTAGCGGGGGGGAGGATGAGCAGTTCTTC
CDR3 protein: CASGVSASGGEDEQFF